This T cell receptor (beta chain) was recorded in a study of Tregs in tolerant kidney transplant recipients (dated by TCRdb to the late 2010s). Background for the entire study: TCRbeta sequencing was used in the study to identify donor-specific regulatory T cells before combined kidney and bone marrow transplantation, and the identified cells were then tracked after transplant.

General findings and caveats noted by the study authors: Expanding Tregs with activated donor B cells appeared to identify the most biologically relevant and donor-specific TCRbeta repertoire. The study was limited by small patient numbers, and the findings need validation in larger populations and under other immunosuppression protocols. PCR primers changed over time for some patients, so nucleotide-level comparison across those patients' samples was not possible. Donor-specific Treg expansion was found to exceed global Treg expansion in tolerant patients, suggesting antigen-driven rather than nonspecific expansion. Although technical replication error seemed to be minimal, the question of biological reproducibility was not addressed directly.

For TCRbeta CDR3 sequencing, genomic DNA from the sorted cells was extracted using the QIAGEN DNeasy Blood and Tissue Kit. High-throughput TCRbeta CDR3 sequencing, which included PCR amplification with bias correction and internal controls, was done commercially through immunoSEQ. Turning to the authors' computational methods: Unique productive TCRbeta sequences were defined by CDR3 nucleotide sequence when primers matched and otherwise by CDR3 amino acid sequence together with Vbeta and Jbeta genes. To correct for sorting error, sequences found in more than one sorted population at a frequency ratio of 2:1 or less were discarded, and the remaining shared sequences were assigned to the population with the higher frequency. A sequence counted as donor-reactive if, in CFSE-low cells, the sequence had a frequency of at least 0.01% and was expanded at least 5-fold compared with unstimulated cells. Jensen-Shannon divergence calculated on the top 100 TCRbeta sequences ranked by frequency was used to measure repertoire divergence. When a sample had multiple sequencing runs, each run was corrected for sorting error separately and the runs were then pooled. The table was pulled from immuneACCESS by TCRdb, which kept in-frame rearrangements only. Such tables lose some clones; where checked, under half of the loss comes from unresolved V genes, and the rest has no known cause. The DNA gave D and trimming, while V, J and clone size come from that table. The sample has tens of thousands of clones on record, roughly 86% of them singletons. 3.8% of the sample rests with the top ten.

The time point tag for this specimen amounts to: 6 months after combined kidney and bone marrow transplant. Transplants used related donors with nonmyeloablative bone marrow transplantation; mixed chimerism was transient in the human trials. Unstimulated Tregs (CD4+CD25+CD127-), CD4+ non-Tregs (CD4+CD25-), CD4 and CD8 cells were FACS-sorted from thawed PBMCs. Patients were 4 combined kidney and bone marrow transplant recipients from the ITN036ST trial, and only these trial subjects had samples available. Healthy control blood was processed by Ficoll density gradient to PBMCs and cryopreserved; patient PBMCs were collected before and after transplant. This clone was seen a single time. Its antigen remains undetermined. There are no base qualities to consult, and no much larger clone falls within one base. V and J are truncated by 6 bases and 2 bases respectively, leaving an intervening sequence of 12 bases. Looking up the germline V gene yields CDR1 MRHNA and CDR2 SNTAGT. The CDR3 spans 14 residues, from the cysteine through the phenylalanine. Kept here is only the CDR3 DNA, which spans 42 bases and is read in frame from base 1.

The origin of this receptor is a human patient who received a combined kidney and bone marrow transplant. Post transplant, some T cells may arise from the graft donor. The source was CD4+ T cells from blood (PBMCs), collected 6 months after the transplant. The chain employs TRBV6-4 and TRBJ2-3, with the D gene not clear enough to name. In nucleotides, the sequence is TGTGCCAGCAGGAATCAACAAATCACAGATACGCAGTATTTT. This codes for CASRNQQITDTQYF.